Included here is one TCR beta chain sequence, with context. Germline assignment: CDR1 LGHDT and CDR2 YNNKEL (reference sequence). V was clipped by 1 base and J by 5 bases, with 2 bases between them. This CDR3 is 11 amino acids long. This record belongs to a study of blood T cell repertoires in COVID-19. Study-level information: Specimens from acute and convalescent COVID-19 originated in the United States, Italy and Spain. The analysed material was cDNA or gDNA that came from T cells, B-cell-depleted T cells, or PBMCs.

As originally analysed: Amplification with reference gene primers provided the estimates of nucleated cell counts. TCRdb keeps only in-frame clones here, not all; method: immunoSEQ multiplex PCR. From that table come the V and J calls and clone size; the DNA was used to work out D and trimming. The table includes 85,000 to 100,000 clones, 79% detected once. This clonotype originated in a human donor in a cohort sampled during active COVID-19. The genes are TRBV3-1 (or the pseudogene TRBV3-2) and TRBJ1-1; no definite D call. Material for sequencing was peripheral blood. The CDR3 region is CASSQATEAFF. In DNA form, the CDR3 reads TGTGCCAGCAGCCAAGCAACTGAAGCTTTCTTT.